This is a list of T cell receptor beta chains from one sample in a study of blood T cell repertoires in COVID-19. Assay: immunoSEQ multiplex PCR; the TCRdb copy retains only in-frame clones and omits some. The sample holds about 210,000 clones, approximately 86% seen once. Sequencing used PBMCs or T cells enriched from blood (not recorded which). The receptors were gathered from a young man with acute COVID-19. Each CDR3 is given with its conserved first and last residue. D genes are given only for firm matches. The size entry is marked missing in some rows and otherwise reads once, few, many or a size class.

D gene: TRBD1; CDR3 length: 14; V gene: TRBV5-8; clone size: NA; J gene: TRBJ1-2; CDR3 DNA: TGTGCCAGCAGCCCGCGGGACAGACTCTATGGCTACACCTTC; CDR3 protein: CASSPRDRLYGYTF
D gene: NA; CDR3 length: 11; V gene: TRBV20-1; clone size: NA; J gene: TRBJ2-1; CDR3 DNA: TGCAGTGCAAGGGACTTCAATGAGCAGTTCTTC; CDR3 protein: CSARDFNEQFF
D gene: TRBD2; CDR3 length: 15; V gene: TRBV11-3; clone size: NA; J gene: TRBJ2-1; CDR3 DNA: TGTGCCAGCAGCTTGCTAGCGGGAGGGCCGAATGAGCAGTTCTTC; CDR3 protein: CASSLLAGGPNEQFF
D gene: TRBD2; CDR3 length: 19; V gene: TRBV6-2/TRBV6-3; clone size: NA; J gene: TRBJ2-7; CDR3 DNA: TGTGCCAGCAGTTACCCGGGACTAGCGGGAGCCTCCAGCTCCTACGAGCAGTACTTC; CDR3 protein: CASSYPGLAGASSSYEQYF
D gene: TRBD1; CDR3 length: 14; V gene: TRBV29-1; clone size: NA; J gene: TRBJ2-3; CDR3 DNA: TGCAGCACAGGACAGGGTCATATGCTAGATACGCAGTATTTT; CDR3 protein: CSTGQGHMLDTQYF
D gene: NA; CDR3 length: 14; V gene: TRBV30; clone size: NA; J gene: TRBJ1-5; CDR3 DNA: TGTGCCTGGAGTGGGGGGGGCGGCAATCAGCCCCAGCATTTT; CDR3 protein: CAWSGGGGNQPQHF
D gene: NA; CDR3 length: 14; V gene: TRBV5-5; clone size: NA; J gene: TRBJ2-7; CDR3 DNA: TGTGCCAGCAGCTTGGCCAAGGGGGTCCCCGAGCAGTACTTC; CDR3 protein: CASSLAKGVPEQYF
D gene: TRBD1; CDR3 length: 15; V gene: TRBV28; clone size: NA; J gene: TRBJ1-1; CDR3 DNA: TGTGCCAGTTTAGGGGGCCTAAGTATGAACACTGAAGCTTTCTTT; CDR3 protein: CASLGGLSMNTEAFF
D gene: NA; CDR3 length: 16; V gene: TRBV19; clone size: NA; J gene: TRBJ1-5; CDR3 DNA: TGTGCCAGTAGATCAATAGCCAGGGGAGGCAATCAGCCCCAGCATTTT; CDR3 protein: CASRSIARGGNQPQHF
D gene: TRBD1; CDR3 length: 15; V gene: TRBV27; clone size: NA; J gene: TRBJ1-1; CDR3 DNA: TGTGCCAGCAGTTTAAATCTCGGACAGGGTCCCCCAGCTTTCTTT; CDR3 protein: CASSLNLGQGPPAFF
D gene: NA; CDR3 length: 13; V gene: TRBV2; clone size: NA; J gene: TRBJ2-3; CDR3 DNA: TGTGCCAGCAGCGAGGGACTTTCAGATACGCAGTATTTT; CDR3 protein: CASSEGLSDTQYF
D gene: TRBD1; CDR3 length: 13; V gene: TRBV12-3/TRBV12-4; clone size: NA; J gene: TRBJ1-5; CDR3 DNA: TGTGCCAGCAGTTGGGACAGCCATCAGCCCCAGCATTTT; CDR3 protein: CASSWDSHQPQHF
D gene: TRBD1; CDR3 length: 15; V gene: TRBV7-2; clone size: NA; J gene: TRBJ1-2; CDR3 DNA: TGTGCCAGCAGCTTAGGGGTGGCAGGGGGATATGGCTACACCTTC; CDR3 protein: CASSLGVAGGYGYTF
D gene: NA; CDR3 length: 15; V gene: TRBV3-1/TRBV3-2; clone size: NA; J gene: TRBJ2-6; CDR3 DNA: TGTGCCAGCAGCCCTTATAGCTCTGGGGCCAACGTCCTGACTTTC; CDR3 protein: CASSPYSSGANVLTF
D gene: TRBD1; CDR3 length: 14; V gene: TRBV19; clone size: NA; J gene: TRBJ1-1; CDR3 DNA: TGTGCCAGTAGTTTCGGACAGGTCAACACTGAAGCTTTCTTT; CDR3 protein: CASSFGQVNTEAFF
D gene: TRBD1; CDR3 length: 17; V gene: TRBV6-4; clone size: once; J gene: TRBJ2-1; CDR3 DNA: TGTGCCAGCAGTGACACCGCTGGGACAGGAGACTACAATGAGCAGTTCTTC; CDR3 protein: CASSDTAGTGDYNEQFF
D gene: TRBD1; CDR3 length: 12; V gene: TRBV2; clone size: NA; J gene: TRBJ2-5; CDR3 DNA: TGTGCCGGTGGACAGGGTTCAGAGACCCAGTACTTC; CDR3 protein: CAGGQGSETQYF
D gene: TRBD2; CDR3 length: 16; V gene: TRBV19; clone size: NA; J gene: TRBJ2-3; CDR3 DNA: TGTGCCAGTAGTATACGTGCGGGAGGGCGCACAGATACGCAGTATTTT; CDR3 protein: CASSIRAGGRTDTQYF
D gene: NA; CDR3 length: 14; V gene: TRBV28; clone size: once; J gene: TRBJ1-2; CDR3 DNA: TGTGCCAGCAGTTTTGGCAGGGGTATCAATGGCTACACCTTC; CDR3 protein: CASSFGRGINGYTF
D gene: TRBD1; CDR3 length: 15; V gene: TRBV27; clone size: few; J gene: TRBJ2-7; CDR3 DNA: TGTGCCAGCAGTCTATCACAGGGGGCTTACCACGAGCAGTACTTC; CDR3 protein: CASSLSQGAYHEQYF
D gene: NA; CDR3 length: 15; V gene: TRBV4-3; clone size: NA; J gene: TRBJ2-3; CDR3 DNA: TGCGCCAGCAGCCAAGTTTACAGGGGAGGAGATACGCAGTATTTT; CDR3 protein: CASSQVYRGGDTQYF
D gene: TRBD2; CDR3 length: 18; V gene: TRBV7-8; clone size: NA; J gene: TRBJ2-7; CDR3 DNA: TGTGCCAGCAGCTTAGCGAAATTACTGACTAGCGGCACCTACGAGCAGTACTTC; CDR3 protein: CASSLAKLLTSGTYEQYF
D gene: NA; CDR3 length: 15; V gene: TRBV4-3; clone size: NA; J gene: TRBJ2-7; CDR3 DNA: TGCGCCAGCAGCCAAGAAACGGGTTCTTCCTACGAGCAGTACTTC; CDR3 protein: CASSQETGSSYEQYF
D gene: NA; CDR3 length: 12; V gene: TRBV12-3/TRBV12-4; clone size: NA; J gene: TRBJ1-5; CDR3 DNA: TGTGCCAGCAGCTACCCCAGGGGGCCCCAGCATTTT; CDR3 protein: CASSYPRGPQHF
D gene: TRBD1; CDR3 length: 15; V gene: TRBV6-1; clone size: NA; J gene: TRBJ2-7; CDR3 DNA: TGTGCCAGCAGTGATTATTTACAGGGGGGCCACGAGCAGTACTTC; CDR3 protein: CASSDYLQGGHEQYF